The rows below give T cell receptor beta chains drawn from one sample of a study of T cell changes during pregnancy in multiple sclerosis. Method: immunoSEQ multiplex PCR; TCRdb's copy keeps in-frame clones and lacks some. In the table there are approximately 23,000 clones, approximately 90% of which are singletons. The input for sequencing was CD8+ T cells from peripheral blood mononuclear cells, taken in the first trimester of pregnancy. The origin of the receptors is a female donor with multiple sclerosis, enrolled in a pregnancy study. The CDR3 runs from the conserved cysteine through the conserved F or W. D genes are given only for firm matches. The size field is filled for only some rows; it gives once, few, many or a size class.

J | V | D | size | CDR3
TRBJ2-2 | TRBV6-1 | TRBD2 | . | CASSDGTSGNTGELFF
TRBJ2-1 | TRBV6-4 | . | . | CASSESSYNEQFF
TRBJ2-4 | TRBV27 | . | . | CASSLSPGFDIQYF
TRBJ2-1 | TRBV15 | . | . | CATSRVGLPPRGNEQFF
TRBJ2-7 | TRBV28 | . | . | CASSLWALQGEQYF
TRBJ2-7 | TRBV27 | TRBD1 | . | CASSNRGTYEQYF
TRBJ1-2 | TRBV19 | . | . | CASNNWSKEPDYGYTF
TRBJ2-1 | TRBV1 | . | . | CTSSHLGSRCNEQFF
TRBJ2-7 | TRBV28 | . | . | CASSLFQYEQYF
TRBJ1-3 | TRBV6-1 | . | . | CASTETGTGGNTIYF
TRBJ1-2 | TRBV7-9 | TRBD1 | . | CASRKTGTGVSGYTF
TRBJ2-2 | TRBV10-3 | TRBD2 | . | CAIMRTSGRAAGELFF
TRBJ2-1 | TRBV14 | . | medium-sized | CASSHLRNEQFF
TRBJ2-7 | TRBV4-1 | . | once | CASSQGSGDGSYEQYF
TRBJ2-1 | TRBV21-1 | . | . | CASSKGVLAATKQFF
TRBJ2-2 | TRBV7-9 | . | . | CASSLMSGNTGELFF
TRBJ2-3 | TRBV7-2 | . | . | CASSLVAGLGTDTQYF